The 15 T cell receptor beta chains reported below all come from one sample, sequenced in a study of T cell clonality in common variable immunodeficiency. This table comes from immunoSEQ multiplex PCR, and its TCRdb copy is limited to in-frame clones, with some not included. The sample offers some 45,000 clones and no singletons, the top ten holding around 2.1%. The source material was peripheral blood mononuclear cells. These receptors originate from a person aged 18 to 70 in good health.

This clone was seen a few times. The DNA ends 3 residues before the CDR3 does, and the rest of the CDR3 is filled in from the germline J gene. V gene TRBV6-2 or TRBV6-3 combines with J gene TRBJ1-2, with D possibly matching TRBD1 (6 bases). Germline V gives CDR1 MNHEY, CDR2 SVGEGT. The CDR3 is 12 amino acids. The CDR3 bases that were read are TGTGCCAGCAGTCGACAGGTATACGAC. It translates to CASSRQVYD. The full CDR3 protein reads CASSRQVYDYTF.

Ten or more counts support this clone. The read ends 3 residues shy of where the CDR3 ends; the end is completed using the germline J gene. The chain uses TRBV7-9 and TRBJ1-1; D not resolved. Germline loops: CDR1 SEHNR, CDR2 FQNEAQ (reference sequence). The CDR3 is 13 amino acids. V lost 5 bases to trimming and J lost 5 bases, with 12 bases between them. CDR3 amino acids: CASSQSGGTEAFF. The part of the CDR3 DNA that was read is TGTGCCAGCAGCCAGTCGGGTGGGACTGAA. Complete variable domain (other parts from reference TRBV7-9 and TRBJ1-1): DTGVSQNPRHKITKRGQNVTFRCDPISEHNRLYWYRQTLGQGPEFLTYFQNEAQLEKSRLLSDRFSAERPKGSFSTLEIQRTEQGDSAMYLCASSQSGGTEAFFGQGTRLTVV.

This clone was picked up many times. With the read ending 3 residues before the CDR3 end, the germline J gene is used to fill in that end. This sequence joins TRBV28 and TRBJ2-5, with TRBD1 matching over 8 bases. The CDR3 length is 15 residues. CDR1 MDHEN and CDR2 SYDVKM come from the germline V gene. Germline trimming cut 7 bases from V and 4 bases from J; bases unmatched to any gene: 11. CDR3: CASITTSRGRETQYF. The CDR3 DNA, read in part, is TGTGCCAGCATTACTACGTCCAGGGGGCGAGAGACC.

The sample holds many counts of this clone. Sequencing ends 3 residues short of the CDR3 end; the germline J gene provides the rest. The J gene is TRBJ2-2, the V gene TRBV5-1; 9 bases line up with TRBD2. The length of the CDR3 is 17 residues. After removal of 3 bases from V and 1 base from J, the junction contained 7 bases not matched to a gene. Per the germline V gene, CDR1 is SGHRS and CDR2 is YFSETQ. This CDR3 reads CASSSGLASQNTGELFF. The DNA read from the CDR3 is TGCGCCAGCAGCTCGGGACTAGCTTCCCAGAACACCGGGGAG. The variable domain in full, with the rest retrieved from reference TRBV5-1 and TRBJ2-2, is KAGVTQTPRYLIKTRGQQVTLSCSPISGHRSVSWYQQTPGQGLQFLFEYFSETQRNKGNFPGRFSGRQFSNSRSEMNVSTLELGDSALYLCASSSGLASQNTGELFFGEGSRLTVL.

This clone has at least ten counts. Read coverage stops 3 residues before the CDR3 terminus; the germline J gene supplies the remainder. This chain links TRBV20-1 with TRBJ1-1; no firm D call. The germline V and J ends were trimmed by 6 bases and 3 bases, with 11 bases remaining between them. This CDR3 has 12 residues. Germline assignment: CDR1 DFQATT and CDR2 SNEGSKA (reference sequence). The sequenced CDR3 bases are TGCAGTGCCTTGTCAGGAGACACTGAA. Encoded protein: CSALSGDTE. The entire CDR3 protein is CSALSGDTEAFF.

The sample holds many counts of this clone. Read sequence stops 3 residues before the CDR3 end, and the germline J gene provides the missing end. The genes are TRBV7-3 and TRBJ2-1; D uncertain. CDR1 is SGHTA and CDR2 is FQGTGA in the germline V gene. V was pared by 2 bases and J by 6 bases, with 14 bases between. The CDR3 consists of 15 residues. CDR3 DNA (partial): TGTGCCAGCAGCTTACTAGAGCCCGGTATCAATGAG. Translated, it gives CASSLLEPGINE. The entire CDR3 protein is CASSLLEPGINEQFF.

This clone occurred many times. The CDR3 end lies 3 residues beyond the end of the read and is filled in from the germline J gene. V and J are TRBV7-3 and TRBJ2-1; perhaps TRBD1 as D (6 bases). Germline CDR1 SGHTA, CDR2 FQGTGA. V gave up 1 base and J gave up 7 bases, with 17 bases separating them. The CDR3 spans 16 residues. The chain's CDR3 is CASSLNRATGTNEQFF. The sequenced part of the CDR3 DNA is TGTGCCAGCAGCTTAAACAGGGCCACCGGCACTAATGAG.

Ten or more counts support this clone. The CDR3 end lies 3 residues beyond the end of the read and is filled in from the germline J gene. The V call is TRBV6-1, the J call TRBJ1-1; 7 nucleotides align to TRBD1. The V gene's germline CDR1 is MNHNS and CDR2 SASEGT. J was trimmed by 4 bases and V by 3 bases; bases with no gene match: 2. The CDR3 sequence is 13 residues long. The covered CDR3 bases are TGTGCCAGCAGTGAGGACAGGTTCACTGAA. Translating it yields CASSEDRFTE. The full CDR3 sequence reads CASSEDRFTEAFF.

This clone came up many times. The sequence runs out 3 residues before the end of the CDR3; the remainder is reconstructed from the germline J gene. The rearrangement joins TRBV20-1 to TRBJ2-2; 7 bases match TRBD1. In germline, CDR1 is DFQATT, CDR2 SNEGSKA (reference sequence). CDR3 length equals 14 residues. The junction had 3 bases not matched to a gene; V was cut back by 4 bases and J by 1 base. This CDR3 reads CSATQGLNTGELFF. The DNA read from the CDR3 is TGCAGTGCTACACAGGGGCTGAACACCGGGGAG.

This clone was observed many times. The read comes to an end 3 residues before the CDR3 does, leaving the germline J gene to fill in the end. J is TRBJ2-1 and V is TRBV12-3 or TRBV12-4; 10 bases fit TRBD2. The V segment lost 1 base and the J segment 1 base; nucleotides outside the gene matches: 7. CDR3 length equals 18 residues. CDR3 loop: CASSLEVSSGSSYNEQFF. The covered CDR3 bases are TGTGCCAGCAGTTTAGAAGTGTCTAGCGGGAGTTCCTACAATGAG.

This clone showed up many times. The read ends 3 residues shy of where the CDR3 ends; the end is completed using the germline J gene. V and J are TRBV11-2 and TRBJ1-2; D not resolved. Germline CDR1 is SGHAT and CDR2 is FQNNGV. The CDR3 is 14 residues long. Here the CDR3 reads CASSPPGVGRIYTF. The covered CDR3 bases are TGTGCCAGCAGCCCACCAGGAGTAGGTCGCATC.

This clone turned up a few times. The CDR3: CASSWGGDGYTF. The sequenced part of the CDR3 DNA is TGTGCCAGCAGCTGGGGGGGTGACGGC. The V gene is TRBV5-6, the J gene TRBJ1-2; D possibly corresponds to TRBD1 (5 bases). With the read ending 3 residues before the CDR3 end, the germline J gene is used to fill in that end. The length of the CDR3 is 12 residues. Germline loops: CDR1 SGHDT, CDR2 YYEEEE.

This clone was observed at least ten times. The read terminates 3 residues before the CDR3 end, so the remaining end is supplied by the germline J gene. The chain combines TRBV18 with TRBJ1-1; 8 nucleotides agree with TRBD1. Germline CDR1 KGHSH, CDR2 LQKENI. This CDR3 has 17 amino acids. V lost 3 bases to trimming and J lost 7 bases; unmatched junction nucleotides: 16. The sequenced CDR3 bases are TGTGCCAGCTCACCGAGGGGGAGTGGGACAGGAGTGAATGAA. As protein: CASSPRGSGTGVNE. The entire CDR3 reads CASSPRGSGTGVNEAFF.

In this sample, this clone turned up many times. The read falls 3 residues short of the CDR3 end, and the missing part is taken from the germline J gene. This chain joins TRBV5-1 and TRBJ2-3; D unclear. The V gene's germline CDR1 is SGHRS and CDR2 YFSETQ. V was pared by 0 bases and J by 0 bases, with 8 bases between. The CDR3 covers 15 residues. Partial CDR3 DNA: TGCGCCAGCAGCTTGGCTACCGGGAGCACAGATACG. It specifies CASSLATGSTDT. In full, the CDR3 is CASSLATGSTDTQYF.

There are many counts of this clone. Sequencing ends 3 residues short of the CDR3 end; the germline J gene provides the rest. This chain connects TRBV4-2 to TRBJ2-3, with TRBD2 matching over 15 bases. The CDR3 runs to 17 residues. Germline loops: CDR1 LGHNA, CDR2 YNFKEQ. Incomplete CDR3 DNA: TGTGCCAGCAGCCAGAGGACTAGCGGGAGGGCTGTGGAGACG. Amino acids: CASSQRTSGRAVET. The whole CDR3 reads CASSQRTSGRAVETQYF.